Described below is a single TCR beta chain sequence and its context. Specified time point: pre-sensitization, week 0. Treatment: therapeutic diphenylcyclopropenone sensitization with weekly scalp DPC. The sample originates from a study of human T cells and chemical hapten exposure. How the authors handled the data: There were a median of roughly 100,000 TCRs per sample, with a range from roughly 23,224 to 750,000. From the RACE reads, TCRdb called clonotypes with MiXCR, one entry per CDR3 protein. The V and J calls, along with clone size, are taken from TCRdb and not from the paper's own processing. Here the sample spans 300,000 to 450,000 distinct CDR3 sequences, approximately 5.1% being singletons. This CDR3 is built from 14 residues. The V gene lost 8 bases and the J gene lost 2 bases, with 10 bases spanning the gap. Per germline, CDR1 SEHNR and CDR2 FQNEAQ (reference sequence).

The sample consisted of whole blood, taken in connection with sensitization to the hapten diphenylcyclopropenone (DPC). V gene TRBV7-9 combines with J gene TRBJ2-6; possibly TRBD1 for D (6 bases). The receptor comes from a woman aged 50 to 65 with alopecia areata. Some clones in this sample may be carry-over from other donors' samples. In DNA form, the CDR3 reads TGTGCCAGCCGCGCAGGGGCTGGGGCCAACGTCCTGACTTTC. Protein product: CASRAGAGANVLTF. The whole variable domain, remainder taken from reference TRBV7-9 and TRBJ2-6, is DTGVSQNPRHKITKRGQNVTFRCDPISEHNRLYWYRQTLGQGPEFLTYFQNEAQLEKSRLLSDRFSAERPKGSFSTLEIQRTEQGDSAMYLCASRAGAGANVLTFGAGSRLTVL.